This is a list of T cell receptor beta chains from one sample in a study of T cells in Graves' hyperthyroidism and ophthalmopathy. TCRdb ran MiXCR on the multiplex PCR reads and lists one entry per CDR3 protein. The sample holds a few hundred thousand distinct CDR3 sequences; 15% to 19% are singletons and the top ten take approximately 7.4%. The sample was blood. The receptors come from a woman younger than 45 with Graves' hyperthyroidism. CDR3s include the opening cysteine and the closing phenylalanine or tryptophan. A D gene is named only where the DNA matches it firmly. Rows give clone size only sometimes, using once, few, many, or a class for an expanded clone.

TRBV11-2	TRBJ2-5	15	TRBD2	many	TGTGCCAGCAGCCTGGGACTAGCGGGAGAAGAGACCCAGTACTTC	CASSLGLAGEETQYF
TRBV6-1	TRBJ1-2	12	-	many	TGTGCCACCTCCGATTGGGACTATGGCTACACCTTC	CATSDWDYGYTF
TRBV20-1	TRBJ1-5	15	-	-	TGCAGTGCTAGAGAGATAGGGCAGATCAATCAGCCCCAGCATTTT	CSAREIGQINQPQHF
TRBV18	TRBJ1-2	14	-	many	TGTGCCAGCTCACGGGACGGACAGATCTATGGCTACACCTTC	CASSRDGQIYGYTF
TRBV27	TRBJ2-1	17	-	-	TGTGCCAGCAGTATCACCCCCTCGGGACGCGAGGAGAATGAGCAGTTCTTC	CASSITPSGREENEQFF
TRBV20-1	TRBJ2-3	12	-	-	TGCAGTGCTAGGTGGCGCACAGATACGCAGTATTTT	CSARWRTDTQYF
TRBV28	TRBJ2-7	18	TRBD1	many	TGTGCCAGCAGTCACCCACGGACAGGGGGCGCCCAACTTGACGAGCAGTACTTC	CASSHPRTGGAQLDEQYF
TRBV7-9	TRBJ2-1	16	TRBD2	-	TGTGCCAGCAGCCCCCTAGCGGGAGGGCCTAACAATGAGCAGTTCTTC	CASSPLAGGPNNEQFF
TRBV28	TRBJ2-7	10	-	-	TGTGCCACCAATTACAGGAGGCAGTACTTC	CATNYRRQYF
TRBV12-3/TRBV12-4	TRBJ1-5	15	-	-	TGTGCCAGCAGTTTAGATAGTCGTGTAAATCAGCCCCAGCATTTT	CASSLDSRVNQPQHF
TRBV28	TRBJ1-2	12	-	many	TGTGCCAGCACCCGTTCTAACTATGGCTACACCTTC	CASTRSNYGYTF
TRBV11-2	TRBJ1-1	15	-	few	TGTGCCAGCAGCCCACAAGGGTGGGGGCTGCGGGAAGCTTTCTTT	CASSPQGWGLREAFF
TRBV28	TRBJ1-5	15	TRBD1	-	TGTGCCAGCAGTTTGGTCACAGGGGTAAGTCAGCCCCAGCATTTT	CASSLVTGVSQPQHF
TRBV12-3/TRBV12-4	TRBJ2-2	14	-	many	TGTGCCAGCAGTTTTCGACAGCAAGGCGGGGAGCTGTTTTTT	CASSFRQQGGELFF
TRBV10-3	TRBJ2-3	11	-	-	TGTGCCATCAGTCCGGGGGATACGCAGTATTTT	CAISPGDTQYF
TRBV10-3	TRBJ2-1	13	-	few	TGTGCCATCAGTCCTCTGAGTAGGGATGAGCAGTTCTTC	CAISPLSRDEQFF
TRBV10-3	TRBJ2-7	16	TRBD1	many	TGTGCCATCAGTGAGGGGACAGGGGGCGTATCGGGCGAGCAGTACTTC	CAISEGTGGVSGEQYF
TRBV2	TRBJ2-7	13	TRBD1	many	TGTGCCAGCGAGATGGACAGGACCTACGAGCAGTACTTC	CASEMDRTYEQYF
TRBV6-1	TRBJ1-2	14	-	-	TGTGCCAGCAGTCAGAGGGGCACCGTCTATGGCTACACCTTC	CASSQRGTVYGYTF
TRBV9	TRBJ2-1	14	-	few	TGTGCCAGCAGCCCTCACATCCAGGGAAATGAGCAGTTCTTC	CASSPHIQGNEQFF
TRBV20-1	TRBJ2-1	13	-	many	TGCAGTGCTTCCCCTGGACTAAACAATGAGCAGTTCTTC	CSASPGLNNEQFF
TRBV10-3	TRBJ2-3	13	-	-	TGTGCCATCAGTGACAGGCTGGCAGATACGCAGTATTTT	CAISDRLADTQYF
TRBV6-5	TRBJ1-3	17	-	few	TGTGCCAGCAGTTACTCCTCAGGGAGTTCCTCTGGAAACACCATATATTTT	CASSYSSGSSSGNTIYF
TRBV2	TRBJ2-7	12	-	-	TGTGCCAGCAGTGAAATGAGGTACGAGCAGTACTTC	CASSEMRYEQYF
TRBV28	TRBJ1-1	17	-	many	TGTGCCAGCAGTTTATCCTCGTTCGTTTACTTGAACACTGAAGCTTTCTTT	CASSLSSFVYLNTEAFF
TRBV12-3/TRBV12-4	TRBJ2-5	14	TRBD2	few	TGTGCCAGCAGTGGGGCGACTAGCACGGAGACCCAGTACTTC	CASSGATSTETQYF
TRBV24-1	TRBJ2-7	15	TRBD1	-	TGTGCCACCAGTGACTCCGGGACAGTCTCCTACGAGCAGTACTTC	CATSDSGTVSYEQYF
TRBV18	TRBJ1-5	15	TRBD1	many	TGTGCCAGCTCACCATGGACAGGGGACAATCAGCCCCAGCATTTT	CASSPWTGDNQPQHF
TRBV7-6	TRBJ2-7	16	TRBD1	-	TGTGCCAGCAGCCCGACGAATGGACAGGGGAACTACGAGCAGTACTTC	CASSPTNGQGNYEQYF
TRBV30	TRBJ2-1	14	TRBD2	many	TGTGCCTTCCAGACTAGCGGGAGATTTGATGAGCAGTTCTTC	CAFQTSGRFDEQFF
TRBV30	TRBJ1-6	13	-	many	TGTGCCTGGAGTGAACAGGGTGAATCACCCCTCCACTTT	CAWSEQGESPLHF
TRBV20-1	TRBJ2-3	16	-	many	TGCAGTGCTAGAGACCGGAGCGGAGGGAGCACAGATACGCAGTATTTT	CSARDRSGGSTDTQYF
TRBV2	TRBJ2-7	15	TRBD2	few	TGTGCCAGCAGTGAAGGGGGACTAAAAAGGTACGAGCAGTACTTC	CASSEGGLKRYEQYF
TRBV19	TRBJ1-2	15	-	few	TGTGCCAGTAGTACCCGACCTCAATCCCCTGGAGGCTACACCTTC	CASSTRPQSPGGYTF
TRBV6-2/TRBV6-3	TRBJ2-1	16	TRBD2	many	TGTGCCAGCAGTACCCCTAGCGGGAGAAGCTACAATGAGCAGTTCTTC	CASSTPSGRSYNEQFF
TRBV30	TRBJ2-5	19	-	many	TGTGCCTGGAGTGTCCCCAGACCGCTGATAGATGGGATCCAAGAGACCCAGTACTTC	CAWSVPRPLIDGIQETQYF
TRBV10-3	TRBJ2-3	15	-	many	TGTGCCATCAATGGCGGCGGACCTAGCACAGATACGCAGTATTTT	CAINGGGPSTDTQYF
TRBV29-1	TRBJ1-2	12	-	-	TGCAGCGTCCCCGACATGAAATATGGCTACACCTTC	CSVPDMKYGYTF
TRBV28	TRBJ2-1	15	-	few	TGTGCCAGCAGTTTATTCCTGAGCTCCTACAATGAGCAGTTCTTC	CASSLFLSSYNEQFF
TRBV19	TRBJ2-5	15	-	many	TGTGCCAGTAGTAATGCAGCTTCGATGAGGGAGACCCAGTACTTC	CASSNAASMRETQYF
TRBV5-1	TRBJ2-3	17	TRBD2	-	TGCGCCAGCAGCTTGTTGGGCGGGAGCTTCAGCACAGATACGCAGTATTTT	CASSLLGGSFSTDTQYF